This paragraph reports one TCR beta chain. What antigen it recognizes has not been identified. No quality values exist for individual bases; no much larger clone is one base distant. This record belongs to a study of T cells in Graves' hyperthyroidism and ophthalmopathy (dated by TCRdb to about 2019). Notes on the research overall: To identify TCR V-J signatures that set the groups apart, the researchers used a discovery cohort of 100 patients, made up of under 45 with Graves' ophthalmopathy and about 60 with stable Graves' hyperthyroidism. Prospective prediction of ophthalmopathy was tested in an independent validation cohort of approximately 19 hyperthyroidism patients and 15 to 17 patients who later progressed to ophthalmopathy. The 100 discovery patients were randomly split 7:3 into training and test sets. Thyroid tissue and blood T-cell repertoires from several Graves' hyperthyroidism patients were also compared in the study. After blood sampling, hyperthyroidism patients were treated with methimazole at a starting dose of 30 mg daily, and ophthalmopathy patients were treated with high-dose intravenous methylprednisolone. The paper describes TCR Vbeta CDR3 sequencing of more than 120 peripheral blood samples, made up of about 41 ophthalmopathy patients, roughly 72 hyperthyroidism patients and about 17 progressor patients. General study outcomes and caveats: Sample size was not statistically predetermined, and blinding of investigators to group allocation was not performed. Blood samples also contained most of the expanded thyroid clonotypes (frequency above 0.001), which suggests that blood repertoires may reflect thyroid immune responses. A model built on a 13 V-J signature distinguished ophthalmopathy from stable hyperthyroidism, reaching 87.88% sensitivity and around 81% specificity in cross-validation and 80%/75% in testing. During validation, the model predicted progression to ophthalmopathy a median of approximately 6 months ahead of onset, with approximately 70% sensitivity and 72.22% specificity.

Amplification of TCR beta CDR3 regions was carried out from RNA transcripts. The first round of RT-PCR for the TCR CDR3 was performed with the HTBI primer set and the Qiagen OneStep RT-PCR kit. Libraries were constructed in a second round of multiplex PCR, after which size selection and purification were carried out. Sequencing of the libraries was done on an Illumina HiSeq2000 using paired-end 100 bp reads. On the study's bioinformatics: SOAPnuke was used to process the raw data, removing reads that contained adapters or uncalled bases, had a mean Phred below 15, or lacked an exact match to the constant primer or identifier. COPE v1.2.5 was used to merge high-quality paired reads, and clonotypes were defined as unique nucleotide sequences. MiTCR v1.1 was used to align clonotypes to the IMGT TRBV, TRBD and TRBJ reference segments. Only V-J combinations with frequency above 0.0001, covering 99% to 99.2% of repertoires, were analysed. A TCS score was defined as the ratio of F50 (clonal expansion) to E x V (chaos), with BLOSUM62-based TCRdist applied between CDR3 peptides within each V-J. Welch's t-statistics and random forest reduced around 550 V-J features to around 14, which were used in a naive Bayes classifier (R e1071). The Morisita-Horn index was used to measure how similar the thyroid and blood repertoires were. TCRdb reran the public reads through fastp at Q25 and MiXCR, keeping productive beta chains. Rows matching on CDR3 protein sequence are summarized as one entry with the most common DNA and genes. These V and J calls rely on TCRdb rather than the paper's analysis. Here the sample has 500,000 to 750,000 distinct CDR3 sequences; about half occur a single time. Together, the top ten hold approximately 7.5% of the sample.

Stable Graves' hyperthyroidism was defined as no progression to ophthalmopathy during 18 months of follow-up. Hyperthyroidism patients were newly diagnosed, had a disease duration of under 2 months, and were aged 18 to 65 years. Exclusion was applied to patients with uncontrolled infections, other autoimmune diseases, pregnancy or lactation. Diagnoses were established on the basis of clinical symptoms, serum thyroxine and TRAb, thyroid ultrasound, and orbital computed tomography. Total RNA was extracted with Trizol reagent, and quality was checked on an Agilent 2100 Bioanalyzer. Reading from cysteine to phenylalanine, the CDR3 counts 14 amino acids. CDR3 DNA is the only sequence kept; it has 42 bases, read in frame from the first base. CDR1 and CDR2 (SGDLS, YYNGEE) derive from the germline V gene. At the junction V is shortened by 0 bases and J by 3 bases, with 10 bases in between.

The sequenced sample consisted of peripheral blood or thyroid tissue (not recorded which). The sequence was collected from a woman younger than 30 with Graves' hyperthyroidism. The chain is encoded by TRBV9 joined to TRBJ2-7, with a weak D call of TRBD2 (6 bases match). For the CDR3, the sequence is CASSVGSGDYEQYF. The DNA is TGTGCCAGCAGCGTAGGGTCGGGGGACTACGAGCAGTACTTC.